This T cell receptor beta chain was recorded in a study of T-cell reconstitution after alpha-beta-depleted transplantation in children. This clonotype was detected only a few times. The authors prepared the TCRbeta library with unique molecular identifiers. TCRdb reprocessed the PCR reads via MiXCR and lists one record per CDR3 protein. The sample lists about 360,000 distinct CDR3 sequences, about 14% occurring once. V was clipped by 6 bases and J by 5 bases, with 14 bases between them. This CDR3 spans 14 amino acids. The TCR sequence derives from a human donor who donated a stem cell graft to a child with Fanconi anemia. The chain uses TRBV12-3 or TRBV12-4 and TRBJ1-5; possible D gene TRBD1, 5 bases. Source: PBMCs, taken from the stem cell graft. As DNA, the CDR3 is TGTGCCAGCAGATATACAGGCTTCGATCAGCCCCAGCATTTT. This gives the protein CASRYTGFDQPQHF.